A single sample gave rise to the 20 T cell receptor beta chains below, sequenced in a study of T-cell memory formation after mild COVID-19. TCRdb processed the 5' RACE reads anew with MiXCR; each CDR3 protein has one entry. The table lists roughly 160,000 distinct CDR3 sequences, roughly 13% of them singletons. Sequenced input: PBMCs or a T cell subset sorted from them (not recorded which). The receptors derive from a man younger than 35 who had mild COVID-19 (a few samples of this study predate the infection). Cell type and time point are not known.

In its sample, this clonotype was seen a few times. The rearrangement links TRBV3-1 to TRBJ1-6; D remains unclear. The V end was cut by 1 base, the J end by 9 bases, with 13 bases between. The CDR3 contains 15 residues. Looked up from germline, CDR1 is LGHDT and CDR2 is YNNKEL (reference sequence). For the CDR3, the DNA is TGTGCCAGCAGCCAAGTAACCCTAACGGCTTCACCCCTCCACTTT. This encodes CASSQVTLTASPLHF.

This clonotype was counted only a few times. The V and J genes are TRBV18 and TRBJ2-3, with D unresolved. The CDR3 has 13 residues. CDR1 is KGHSH, CDR2 LQKENI, per germline. Between the trimmed V and J ends, which lost 0 bases and 4 bases, there was a span of 5 bases. The CDR3 nucleotides read TGTGCCAGCTCACCACCGACCGCAGATACGCAGTATTTT. Translation: CASSPPTADTQYF. Variable domain in full (rest from reference TRBV18 and TRBJ2-3): NAGVMQNPRHLVRRRGQEARLRCSPMKGHSHVYWYRQLPEEGLKFMVYLQKENIIDESGMPKERFSAEFPKEGPSILRIQQVVRGDSAAYFCASSPPTADTQYFGPGTRLTVL.

The sample holds many counts of this clonotype. The gene calls are TRBV11-2 and TRBJ2-5; D is perhaps TRBD2 (5 bases). Trimming pared 5 bases from V and 5 bases from J, leaving 15 bases between. Germline CDR1 SGHAT, CDR2 FQNNGV. The CDR3 length is 14 residues. The CDR3 DNA reads as TGTGCCAGCAGCACCGCTAGAGGGTGGGAGACCCAGTACTTC. Translated, it gives CASSTARGWETQYF.

V gene TRBV3-1 combines with J gene TRBJ1-4, with 12 bases aligning to TRBD1. The V gene's germline CDR1 is LGHDT and CDR2 YNNKEL (reference sequence). This CDR3 has 16 amino acids. V lost 3 bases to trimming and J lost 7 bases; unmatched junction nucleotides: 6. The CDR3 DNA is TGTGCCAGCAGCCACGGGACAGGGGGCTGGGGTGAAAAACTGTTTTTT. It specifies CASSHGTGGWGEKLFF.

The rearrangement joins TRBV7-2 to TRBJ2-2; D possibly uses TRBD1 or TRBD2 (5 bases each). The V end lost 7 bases, the J end lost 1 base, and 13 bases lay between the germline ends. Looked up from germline, CDR1 is SGHTA and CDR2 is FQGNSA. The CDR3 consists of 15 residues. The CDR3 reads CASTLPGQNTGELFF. CDR3 nucleotide sequence: TGTGCCAGCACCCTTCCGGGGCAGAACACCGGGGAGCTGTTTTTT.

This clonotype has a count of ten or more. The rearrangement links TRBV7-2 to TRBJ2-5, with D possibly being TRBD2 (5 bases). This CDR3 is 16 amino acids long. The V end was cut by 0 bases, the J end by 0 bases, with 11 bases between. The germline CDR1 and CDR2 sequences are SGHTA and FQGNSA. The CDR3: CASSLAPRGYQETQYF. CDR3 in DNA: TGTGCCAGCAGCTTAGCACCCCGAGGGTACCAAGAGACCCAGTACTTC.

The chain employs TRBV7-9 and TRBJ1-4; D unresolved. This CDR3 comprises 16 residues. Germline V gene sequence: CDR1 SEHNR, CDR2 FQNEAQ (reference sequence). Trimming shortened V by 2 bases and J by 5 bases, and 15 bases separated the two germline ends. The CDR3 sequence is CASSLFSGLSNEKLFF. The CDR3 DNA is TGTGCCAGCAGCTTATTCTCCGGGTTATCCAATGAAAAACTGTTTTTT.

This chain connects TRBV20-1 to TRBJ1-1, with 8 bases aligning to TRBD1. Looked up from germline, CDR1 is DFQATT and CDR2 is SNEGSKA (reference sequence). The V and J ends lost 0 bases and 2 bases, in that order; junction bases with no gene match: 5. The CDR3 is made up of 15 amino acids. CDR3 DNA: TGCAGTGCTAGAGAAGGACAGGGACCAAACACTGAAGCTTTCTTT. Translation: CSAREGQGPNTEAFF.

This clonotype was detected ten times or more. J is TRBJ2-3 and V is TRBV5-1, with D possibly being TRBD1 (5 bases). Trimming left V 0 bases short and J 2 bases short, with 10 bases between. CDR3 size: 15 residues. CDR1 is SGHRS and CDR2 is YFSETQ in the germline V gene. CDR3 amino acids: CASSLGATDTDTQYF. CDR3 coding DNA: TGCGCCAGCAGCTTGGGGGCGACAGACACAGATACGCAGTATTTT.

This clonotype was seen at least ten times. This sequence joins TRBV10-3 and TRBJ2-1; TRBD2 agrees at 7 bases. The CDR3 contains 15 residues. Germline V gives CDR1 ENHRY, CDR2 SYGVKD. After removal of 0 bases from V and 7 bases from J, the junction contained 6 bases not matched to a gene. This CDR3 reads CAISESSAGRNEQFF. In DNA, the CDR3 is TGTGCCATCAGTGAGTCATCAGCGGGGAGGAATGAGCAGTTCTTC.

This chain uses TRBV5-1 with TRBJ1-1; possible D gene TRBD1, 6 bases. The length of the CDR3 is 14 residues. V was cut by 1 base and J by 4 bases, with 11 bases left in between. Germline values: CDR1 SGHRS, CDR2 YFSETQ. The CDR3 reads CASSLTRGATEAFF. CDR3 DNA sequence: TGCGCCAGCAGCTTGACAAGGGGGGCCACTGAAGCTTTCTTT.

This clonotype was detected a few times. This chain connects TRBV9 to TRBJ1-1; D is ambiguous. This CDR3 has 13 amino acids. Germline CDR1 and CDR2: SGDLS and YYNGEE. Between the trimmed V and J ends, which lost 0 bases and 3 bases, there was a span of 6 bases. The CDR3 region has the DNA TGTGCCAGCAGCGTAGCGGTTGACACTGAAGCTTTCTTT. Its protein product is CASSVAVDTEAFF. The entire variable domain, with the rest obtained from reference TRBV9 and TRBJ1-1, is as follows: DSGVTQTPKHLITATGQRVTLRCSPRSGDLSVYWYQQSLDQGLQFLIQYYNGEERAKGNILERFSAQQFPDLHSELNLSSLELGDSALYFCASSVAVDTEAFFGQGTRLTVV.

This clonotype was counted at least ten times. The J gene is TRBJ2-2, the V gene TRBV20-1; the D call may be TRBD1 or TRBD2 (6 bases each). Trimming cost V 3 bases and J 5 bases, with 13 bases left between them. Per the germline V gene, CDR1 is DFQATT and CDR2 is SNEGSKA (reference sequence). The CDR3 covers 14 residues. The CDR3 DNA follows: TGCAGTGCTAGTCGAGGGGGGAGGACCGGGGAGCTGTTTTTT. Amino acids: CSASRGGRTGELFF.

This clonotype has ten or more counts. J is TRBJ1-1 and V is TRBV29-1; D unclear. Germline CDR1 and CDR2: SQVTM and ANQGSEA. The CDR3 contains 13 residues. V was pared by 7 bases and J by 0 bases, with 12 bases between. The CDR3, as DNA: TGCAGCGGGTATAAGTTGATGAACACTGAAGCTTTCTTT. Its protein is CSGYKLMNTEAFF. Looking up the rest from reference TRBV29-1 and TRBJ1-1 gives the full variable domain: SAVISQKPSRDICQRGTSLTIQCQVDSQVTMMFWYRQQPGQSLTLIATANQGSEATYESGFVIDKFPISRPNLTFSTLTVSNMSPEDSSIYLCSGYKLMNTEAFFGQGTRLTVV.

In this sample, this clonotype turned up a few times. The chain links TRBV15 to TRBJ2-1; D call uncertain. V was trimmed by 0 bases and J by 0 bases, leaving 6 bases between them. Germline loops: CDR1 LNHNV, CDR2 YYDKDF (reference sequence). This CDR3 contains 15 residues. The CDR3 region has the DNA TGTGCCACCAGCAGAGACCTCAGCTCCTACAATGAGCAGTTCTTC. Protein: CATSRDLSSYNEQFF.

This clonotype was found a few times. The chain links TRBV18 to TRBJ1-1; D remains ambiguous. Trimming left V 2 bases short and J 1 base short, with 14 bases between. The CDR3 spans 16 residues. Per the germline V gene, CDR1 is KGHSH and CDR2 is LQKENI. The CDR3 nucleotides read TGTGCCAGCTCACCAAGGGCGGAGCTCGGGAACACTGAAGCTTTCTTT. Amino acids: CASSPRAELGNTEAFF.

This chain joins TRBV5-1 and TRBJ2-7; TRBD1 agrees at 9 bases. The CDR3 has 14 amino acids. With V trimmed by 0 bases and J by 3 bases, 1 base remained unmatched. CDR1 SGHRS and CDR2 YFSETQ come from the germline V gene. The CDR3 nucleotides read TGCGCCAGCAGCTTGGGGACAGGGGTCTACGAGCAGTACGTC. Protein product: CASSLGTGVYEQYV.

Concerning this clonotype itself: Its ends do not fully match the called genes, so a read error is possible. The J gene is TRBJ2-5, the V gene TRBV12-3 or TRBV12-4; D tentatively fits TRBD1 or TRBD2 (5 bases each). The CDR3 is 16 amino acids. CDR3 bases: TGTGCCAGCAGCTTAGAGGTCGGGGCACCGAGGGAGACCCAGTACTTC. Amino acids: CASSLEVGAPRETQYF.

The sample holds a few counts of this clonotype. The chain combines TRBV6-2 or TRBV6-3 with TRBJ2-7, with unresolved D. V shed 8 bases and J shed 4 bases, with 15 bases lying between them. The CDR3 sequence is 13 residues long. Germline V gene lookup returns CDR1 MNHEY and CDR2 SVGEGT. As DNA, the CDR3 is TGTGCCAGCGCCCCCCAAAATCTATACGAGCAGTACGTC. It yields the protein CASAPQNLYEQYV.

This clonotype was seen a handful of times. This chain joins TRBV28 and TRBJ2-2; 8 positions match TRBD2. The CDR3 covers 16 residues. In germline, CDR1 is MDHEN, CDR2 SYDVKM. V lost 0 bases and J lost 3; bases outside the gene matches: 3. The CDR3 loop reads CASSLWTAGDTGELFF. The DNA for the CDR3 is TGTGCCAGCAGTTTATGGACAGCGGGAGACACCGGGGAGCTGTTTTTT.